This TCR beta chain was recovered during a study of shared clonotypes between healthy human individuals (dated by TCRdb to 2020 to 2021). About the full investigation: Three men and two women, aged 18 to 49 years, made up the cohort. Leukapheresis yielded between about 0.94 and 9 billion PBMCs per donor. To increase sequencing depth and limit assay-specific biases, TCR repertoire library preparation and sequencing were carried out by different laboratories using diverse techniques. For each donor, CD4 naive and CD4 memory were each run on three plates, CD8 naive on two plates, and CD8 memory on one plate. To estimate repertoire size and how much clonotype sharing occurs between individuals, the study deeply sequenced the blood TCR repertoires of several healthy adults. The full study reports these points: Pairwise subsampling led to the expectation that sequencing depth would affect the degree of clonotype sharing among donors. Higher generation probabilities were observed for clonotypes shared by all four sorted-subset donors than for non-shared clonotypes. About 5% of naive CD4, 3.5% of naive CD8, approximately 2% of memory CD4, and about 0.4% of memory CD8 clonotypes were shared across four donors. Naive subsets generally had larger estimated clonotype richness than memory subsets. Even with the large sequencing depth, rarefaction of the sorted-subset datasets indicated that sequencing was incomplete. Only blood was sampled, and tissue TCR repertoires likely differ from those in blood. The small number of donors limited the genetic and exposure-history diversity represented.

CD8 naive samples were obtained by positive selection for CCR7 among CD45RO-negative cells, yielding a CD45RA+CCR7+ population from which TemRA cells were excluded. Donors were healthy HIV-negative adults with no recently reported acute infections or vaccinations. Every donor was a Caucasian adult living in Nashville, Tennessee, USA. Blood was obtained by leukapheresis, after which PBMCs were separated by Ficoll-Histopaque density gradient centrifugation and cryopreserved in liquid nitrogen vapor phase. Purity and quantity of every magnetically sorted T cell population were checked by analytical flow cytometry. Genomic DNA was isolated from every sorted fraction and measured by UV absorbance on a Nanodrop 2000c. As concerns this clone: It has no known antigen specificity. Per-base quality was not reported, and no clone a single base away is much larger than it.

TCR CDR3 regions were amplified from genomic DNA by multiplex PCR using the deep immunoSEQ assay. Genomic DNA extracted from each cell subset was distributed evenly over all wells of several immunoSEQ 96-well plates, and each plate served as one replicate. For sorted subsets, each replicate PCR was loaded with approximately 190 ng genomic DNA, equivalent to about 30,000 T cell genomes. Purified libraries were measured with a Qubit 3.0 fluorometer, size-checked on a Bioanalyzer 2100, and measured again with the KAPA Library Quantification kit. A separate single-read 150-cycle Illumina NextSeq 550 flow cell was used to sequence each immunoSEQ 96-well plate. Turning to the authors' computational methods: Because the immunoSEQ output held only junctional sequences and lacked quality scores, the filtering could not match the filtering applied to full-length reads. To assign V/J genes and CDR3, sequences were annotated using PyIR, a Python wrapper for IgBLAST v1.9, with IMGT germline references. Any read was removed if the V/J assignment was weak (E-value above 1e-6), the CDR3 was missing, or the read contained stop codons, out-of-frame junctions, or ambiguous translated residues. V3J clonotypes were defined by identical inferred V gene, J gene, and CDR3 amino acid sequence. To compute the percentage overlap between repertoires, the number of shared unique clonotypes was divided by the size of the smaller repertoire. Three approaches were used to assess repertoire richness: RTK rarefaction, the Chao1 estimator, and Recon v2.1 estimates of unobserved clonotypes. OLGA was used to compute generation probabilities for all TCRbeta clonotypes that the gDNA method yielded from a few donors. TCRdb obtained this table from immuneACCESS and retained in-frame rearrangements with V and J assigned. These tables miss some clones; where compared with another copy, unresolved V genes account for less than half of the shortfall, and the remainder is unexplained. V, J and clone size reflect that table, while D and trimming were determined from the DNA. This sample is represented by about 2.1 million clones; 90% to 95% of them were singletons. The ten top clones hold about 1.7% of the sample.

There are 16 amino acids in the CDR3, from cysteine to phenylalanine inclusive. Just the 48-base CDR3 DNA is kept, in frame starting at base 1. After removal of 4 bases from V and 2 bases from J, the junction retains 9 bases not matched to a gene. Based on the germline V gene, the CDR1 and CDR2 sequences are MDHEN and SYDVKM. The rearrangement joined TRBV28 to TRBJ2-7; 9 bases in between match TRBD1. The receptor's source is a man aged 18 to 30 in good health. Some clones in this sample may be carry-over from other donors' samples. The specimen was naive CD8+ T cells from PBMCs. The label giving this sample's cell subset or site can be read as: CD45RA+CCR7+. At the DNA level, the sequence is TGTGCCAGCAGTTCGAGCCGGGACAGGGTGGCCTACGAGCAGTACTTC. It codes for CASSSSRDRVAYEQYF.